The 27 T cell receptor beta chains below all came from one sample that was sequenced in a study of OX40 agonist ivuxolimab in advanced cancers. Clones were sequenced by immunoSEQ multiplex PCR, and TCRdb holds only the in-frame ones, with some missing. The table shows fewer than 80,000 clones, with approximately 83% occurring only once. Sample: CD4+ or CD8+ T cells sorted from blood, taken in a trial of the OX40 agonist ivuxolimab. The receptors shown here come from an adult with an advanced solid tumor such as melanoma, head and neck, liver or kidney cancer.

The gene calls are TRBV2 and TRBJ2-6; 9 bases fit TRBD1. The V gene end was trimmed by 9 bases and the J gene end by 4 bases; junction bases not matched to a gene: 7. Germline V CDR1 and CDR2: SNHLY, FYNNEI. The CDR3 has 15 residues. In DNA form, the CDR3 reads TGTGCCAGTAGGGACAGGGCCTCCGGGGCCAACGTCCTGACTTTC. This encodes CASRDRASGANVLTF.

The rearrangement joins TRBV2 to TRBJ1-2; 8 nucleotides align to TRBD1. The ends lost 4 bases at V and 0 bases at J; junction bases unmatched: 1. CDR1 SNHLY and CDR2 FYNNEI come from the germline V gene. The CDR3 extends over 14 amino acids. Here the CDR3 reads CASSVTGANYGYTF. In nucleotides, the CDR3 is TGTGCCAGCAGTGTGACAGGGGCTAACTATGGCTACACCTTC.

The rearrangement links TRBV19 to TRBJ1-5; 10 nucleotides align to TRBD1. The CDR3 contains 17 residues. Trimming at V came to 2 bases and at J to 3 bases, leaving 7 bases not matched to a gene. CDR1 is LNHDA, CDR2 SQIVND, per germline (reference sequence). The CDR3 reads CASSIRGGQGLNQPQHF. In DNA, the CDR3 is TGTGCCAGTAGTATAAGGGGGGGACAGGGGCTCAATCAGCCCCAGCATTTT.

V and J are TRBV6-5 and TRBJ2-7, with 8 positions matching TRBD1. V was clipped by 6 bases and J by 7 bases; unmatched bases: 11. Germline-derived CDR1 and CDR2 are MNHEY and SVGAGI. CDR3 size: 14 residues. In DNA form, the CDR3 reads TGTGCCAGCAGAACAACAGGGGGGTTGGGAGAGCAGTACTTC. It translates to CASRTTGGLGEQYF.

The chain is built from TRBV6-5 and TRBJ2-7; unclear D gene. The CDR3 spans 11 residues. Germline assignment: CDR1 MNHEY and CDR2 SVGAGI. V was trimmed by 6 bases and J by 5 bases, leaving 8 bases between them. The CDR3: CASSSFNEQYF. The CDR3 DNA reads TGTGCCAGCAGCTCATTTAACGAGCAGTACTTC.

The chain joins TRBV19 to TRBJ2-1; TRBD1 matches 11 bases. Germline V gene sequence: CDR1 LNHDA, CDR2 SQIVND (reference sequence). The junction had 10 bases not matched to a gene; V was cut back by 11 bases and J by 7 bases. CDR3 length equals 14 residues. The chain's CDR3 is CAASRTGGLNEQFF. CDR3 DNA sequence: TGTGCCGCCTCTCGGACAGGGGGCCTTAATGAGCAGTTCTTC.

V is TRBV7-9 and J is TRBJ1-2; tentatively, D is TRBD1 (5 bases). V was trimmed by 5 bases and J by 8 bases, leaving 21 bases between them. Germline V gene data show CDR1 as SEHNR and CDR2 as FQNEAQ (reference sequence). This CDR3 region has 15 residues. The CDR3 coding sequence is TGTGCCAGCAGCCAGTGGGACCGGGAGCAGCAGGGCTACACCTTC. This codes for CASSQWDREQQGYTF. Using reference TRBV7-9 and TRBJ1-2 for the parts outside the CDR3, the full variable domain is DTGVSQNPRHKITKRGQNVTFRCDPISEHNRLYWYRQTLGQGPEFLTYFQNEAQLEKSRLLSDRFSAERPKGSFSTLEIQRTEQGDSAMYLCASSQWDREQQGYTFGSGTRLTVV.

The gene calls are TRBV7-2 and TRBJ1-4; no definite D call. From germline, CDR1 is SGHTA and CDR2 FQGNSA. V was shortened by 3 bases and J by 0 bases, with 5 bases between the two germline ends. CDR3 length: 14 residues. The CDR3 nucleotides are TGTGCCAGCAGCTTCCGGGCAACTAATGAAAAACTGTTTTTT. Translated, it gives CASSFRATNEKLFF. Variable domain in full (rest from reference TRBV7-2 and TRBJ1-4): GAGVSQSPSNKVTEKGKDVELRCDPISGHTALYWYRQSLGQGLEFLIYFQGNSAPDKSGLPSDRFSAERTGGSVSTLTIQRTQQEDSAVYLCASSFRATNEKLFFGSGTQLSVL.

The CDR3 region is CASSGQGETQYF. CDR3 bases: TGCGCCAGCAGCGGACAGGGAGAGACCCAGTACTTC. The chain recombines TRBV5-1 with TRBJ2-5; TRBD1 agrees at 8 bases. CDR1 and CDR2 from the germline V gene are SGHRS and YFSETQ. V trimming: 4 bases; J trimming: 4 bases; junction bases outside the gene matches: 0. This CDR3 has 12 amino acids.

This sequence joins TRBV5-1 and TRBJ2-7; 7 nucleotides align to TRBD1. The ends lost 4 bases at V and 2 bases at J; junction bases unmatched: 6. The CDR3 loop spans 14 amino acids. The germline V gene encodes CDR1 SGHRS and CDR2 YFSETQ. The DNA of the CDR3 is TGCGCCAGCAGCACATCCGGGACAGCCTACGAGCAGTACTTC. It translates to CASSTSGTAYEQYF.

The chain combines TRBV29-1 with TRBJ2-1, with D possibly TRBD2 on 5 matching bases. Germline V CDR1 and CDR2: SQVTM, ANQGSEA. CDR3 size: 12 residues. V was cut by 4 bases and J by 4 bases, with 8 bases left in between. For the CDR3, the DNA is TGCAGCGTTGGGGAGAATTACAATGAGCAGTTCTTC. It yields the protein CSVGENYNEQFF.

This chain links TRBV27 with TRBJ1-5; D is possibly TRBD1 (5 bases). CDR3 length: 13 residues. Germline assignment: CDR1 MNHEY and CDR2 SMNVEV (reference sequence). Trimming removed 3 bases from V and 8 bases from J, with 11 bases in between. The CDR3, as DNA: TGTGCCAGCAGTTTCAGGGTATACGAGCCCCAGCATTTT. Translated: CASSFRVYEPQHF.

This chain links TRBV5-6 with TRBJ2-7, with D maybe TRBD1 (6 bases). Germline CDR1 reads SGHDT; CDR2 reads YYEEEE. There are 17 residues in the CDR3. Trimming left V 2 bases short and J 2 bases short, with 20 bases between. The CDR3 DNA sequence: TGTGCCAGCAGCTTCCACCTGCCGGCAGGGGACACCTACGAGCAGTACTTC. Encoded protein: CASSFHLPAGDTYEQYF.

V and J are TRBV2 and TRBJ2-7; D is perhaps TRBD1 (6 bases). The CDR3 spans 12 residues. Per the germline V gene, CDR1 is SNHLY and CDR2 is FYNNEI. The germline V and J ends were trimmed by 6 bases and 4 bases, with 10 bases remaining between them. CDR3 residues: CASRAQGYEQYF. Here the CDR3 DNA reads TGTGCCAGCAGAGCACAGGGTTACGAGCAGTACTTC.

This chain connects TRBV18 to TRBJ2-2; 12 bases fit TRBD2. J lost 7 bases, V lost 5 bases, and 5 bases had no gene match. The CDR3 is 15 residues long. Looked up from germline, CDR1 is KGHSH and CDR2 is LQKENI. CDR3 sequence reads: CASSGLAGWRGELFF. The CDR3 DNA reads TGTGCCAGCTCAGGACTAGCGGGATGGCGCGGGGAGCTGTTTTTT.

DNA of the CDR3: TGCGCCAGCAGCTCCGGGACTACCTTGATAGAGACCCAGTACTTC. Encoded protein: CASSSGTTLIETQYF. The J gene is TRBJ2-5, the V gene TRBV10-2, with 7 bases matching TRBD2. CDR3 length: 15 residues. CDR1 is WSHSY and CDR2 is SAAADI in the germline V gene. Trimming at V came to 6 bases and at J to 4 bases, leaving 11 bases not matched to a gene.

This chain connects TRBV5-8 to TRBJ1-2; possibly TRBD1 for D (5 bases). CDR3 length equals 15 residues. CDR1 and CDR2 from the germline V gene are SGHTS and YDEGEE. The V and J ends lost 4 bases and 2 bases respectively, with 15 bases between them. The CDR3 is CASSPQPGGNYGYTF. CDR3 nucleotides: TGTGCCAGCAGCCCCCAGCCGGGGGGAAACTATGGCTACACCTTC.

The V call is TRBV19, the J call TRBJ2-2; D unresolved. Germline CDR1 LNHDA, CDR2 SQIVND (reference sequence). V lost 3 bases and J 0 bases, leaving 8 bases between the germline ends. This CDR3 is built from 15 residues. The CDR3 spells CASSIGRSNTGELFF. The CDR3 coding sequence is TGTGCCAGTAGTATCGGCAGGTCGAACACCGGGGAGCTGTTTTTT.

This sequence joins TRBV19 and TRBJ1-1, with D unclear. The CDR3 is 13 amino acids. V lost 7 bases to trimming and J lost 9 bases, with 18 bases between them. The V gene's germline CDR1 is LNHDA and CDR2 SQIVND (reference sequence). DNA for the CDR3: TGTGCCAGTATCGAGCGGGCCCGGACCAAAGCTTTCTTT. As protein: CASIERARTKAFF.

The V and J genes are TRBV9 and TRBJ2-1, with 7 bases fitting TRBD2. The V gene's germline CDR1 is SGDLS and CDR2 YYNGEE. This CDR3 contains 14 residues. Losses at the gene ends were 4 bases for V and 6 bases for J; bases not matched to a gene: 7. The CDR3 sequence is CASSFSWEGNEQFF. CDR3 sequence (DNA): TGTGCCAGCAGCTTCTCGTGGGAGGGCAATGAGCAGTTCTTC.

This clone was detected only once. The chain uses TRBV4-1 and TRBJ2-3, with no clear D. Looked up from germline, CDR1 is MGHRA and CDR2 is YSYEKL. The CDR3 extends over 18 amino acids. The V end lost 3 bases, the J end lost 0 bases, and 19 bases lay between the germline ends. The CDR3 region is CASSHKGLADISTDTQYF. As DNA, the CDR3 is TGCGCCAGCAGCCATAAAGGTCTGGCGGATATTAGCACAGATACGCAGTATTTT.

V usage is TRBV11-2 and J usage is TRBJ1-2; D is ambiguous. Germline CDR1 SGHAT, CDR2 FQNNGV. This CDR3 region has 16 residues. V was pared by 1 base and J by 4 bases, with 16 bases between. The CDR3 nucleotides read TGTGCCAGCAGCTTAGGGGCCCCGGGTGGGCTCTATGGCTACACCTTC. Its protein product is CASSLGAPGGLYGYTF.

The V call is TRBV27, the J call TRBJ2-7; possibly TRBD1 or TRBD2 for D (5 bases each). Trimming removed 2 bases at V and 3 bases at J, with 5 bases between. This CDR3 is 12 amino acids long. Germline V gene data show CDR1 as MNHEY and CDR2 as SMNVEV (reference sequence). CDR3 loop: CASSLGGYEQYF. The CDR3 DNA follows: TGTGCCAGCAGTTTAGGGGGCTACGAGCAGTACTTC.

This clone was observed once. The rearrangement links TRBV11-2 to TRBJ2-7, with 12 bases that match TRBD2. Germline V gene data show CDR1 as SGHAT and CDR2 as FQNNGV. There are 16 residues in the CDR3. J was trimmed by 5 bases and V by 5 bases; bases with no gene match: 10. DNA for the CDR3: TGTGCCAGCAGCCCCTTAAGGACTAGCGGGACCGACGAGCAGTACTTC. Protein: CASSPLRTSGTDEQYF. Combining the CDR3 with reference TRBV11-2 and TRBJ2-7 gives the whole variable domain EAGVAQSPRYKIIEKRQSVAFWCNPISGHATLYWYQQILGQGPKLLIQFQNNGVVDDSQLPKDRFSAERLKGVDSTLKIQPAKLEDSAVYLCASSPLRTSGTDEQYFGPGTRLTVT.

The V gene is TRBV7-8, the J gene TRBJ2-3, with D tentatively TRBD2 (5 bases). Deletions cut 5 bases from V and 0 bases from J, with 24 bases between. CDR3 length: 19 amino acids. CDR1 SGHVS and CDR2 FQNEAQ come from the germline V gene. CDR3 DNA: TGTGCCAGCAGCGGTGGCTTAGGACTCCAAGTGGATAGCACAGATACGCAGTATTTT. It translates to CASSGGLGLQVDSTDTQYF.

This chain links TRBV7-2 with TRBJ2-2; no clear D. Germline loops: CDR1 SGHTA, CDR2 FQGNSA. V was cut by 0 bases and J by 7 bases, with 0 bases left in between. This CDR3 has 11 amino acids. The CDR3 DNA follows: TGTGCCAGCAGCTTAGCCGGGGAGCTGTTTTTT. Translating gives CASSLAGELFF.

The chain uses TRBV7-8 and TRBJ1-2, with D possibly being TRBD1 (5 bases). The CDR3 has 14 amino acids. Trimming took off 5 bases at V and 4 bases at J, with 14 bases between the two ends. Germline values: CDR1 SGHVS, CDR2 FQNEAQ. The CDR3 here is CASSPPAGIYGYTF. As DNA, the CDR3 is TGTGCCAGCAGCCCCCCCGCAGGGATCTATGGCTACACCTTC.